Following are 15 T cell receptor beta chains from one sample sequenced in a study of shared clonotypes between healthy human individuals. In the naive CD8 group, cells lacked CD45RO and were positively selected for CCR7, so terminally differentiated effector memory CD45RA+ cells were left out. Sequenced by immunoSEQ multiplex PCR; TCRdb stores in-frame clones only, minus some. The table shows 630,000 or so clones, with roughly 98% occurring only once. The source material was naive CD8+ T cells sorted from blood. Every receptor here comes from a man aged 30 to 39 in good health.

The rearrangement joins TRBV4-1 to TRBJ2-3, with TRBD2 matching over 9 bases. With 3 bases clipped from V and 4 bases from J, the junction kept 11 bases outside the gene matches. CDR1 MGHRA and CDR2 YSYEKL come from the germline V gene. The CDR3 runs 17 residues. The CDR3 reads CASSHSGGRALADTQYF. The CDR3 coding sequence is TGCGCCAGCAGCCATTCCGGCGGGAGGGCCCTCGCAGATACGCAGTATTTT.

This chain joins TRBV19 and TRBJ2-1; 8 bases agree with TRBD2. The V gene end was trimmed by 10 bases and the J gene end by 6 bases; junction bases not matched to a gene: 23. Germline CDR1 reads LNHDA; CDR2 reads SQIVND (reference sequence). This CDR3 has 18 residues. The DNA of the CDR3 is TGTGCCAACCCTGAGGCTAGCGGGTGTTTGATAGGTTTCAATGAGCAGTTCTTC. Its translation is CANPEASGCLIGFNEQFF.

The chain combines TRBV5-1 with TRBJ2-1; perhaps TRBD2 as D (5 bases). Between the trimmed V and J ends, which lost 0 bases and 5 bases, there was a span of 15 bases. Germline V gene sequence: CDR1 SGHRS, CDR2 YFSETQ. CDR3 size: 16 residues. This chain's CDR3 is CASSLVDFRDDNEQFF. CDR3 DNA sequence: TGCGCCAGCAGCTTGGTGGACTTTCGGGATGACAATGAGCAGTTCTTC.

This rearrangement joins TRBV9 to TRBJ1-2; the match to TRBD1 covers 9 bases. Germline V gene lookup returns CDR1 SGDLS and CDR2 YYNGEE. The CDR3 has 15 amino acids. The J segment lost 4 bases and the V segment lost 3 bases, leaving 7 bases of the junction unmatched. CDR3 DNA sequence: TGTGCCAGCAGCGACTCGGACAGGGGTGTCTATGGCTACACCTTC. Its translation: CASSDSDRGVYGYTF.

Concerning this clone: Other DNA sequences of this sample code for an identical CDR3. This chain connects TRBV9 to TRBJ2-5, with 8 bases aligning to TRBD1. V lost 2 bases to trimming and J lost 0 bases; unmatched junction nucleotides: 3. Germline V gene data show CDR1 as SGDLS and CDR2 as YYNGEE. The CDR3 extends over 15 amino acids. The CDR3 loop is CASSVGTGNQETQYF. CDR3 nucleotide sequence: TGTGCCAGCAGCGTGGGGACAGGCAACCAAGAGACCCAGTACTTC.

CDR3 sequence reads: CASSEAGGYTEAFF. As DNA, the CDR3 is TGTGCCAGCAGTGAAGCGGGTGGGTACACTGAAGCTTTCTTT. The chain is built from TRBV6-1 and TRBJ1-1; D call uncertain. The CDR3 is 14 amino acids. Trimming left V 0 bases short and J 3 bases short, with 8 bases between. CDR1 MNHNS and CDR2 SASEGT come from the germline V gene.

This clone occurred once. The chain joins TRBV5-6 to TRBJ2-2; no clear D. Trimming pared 0 bases from V and 0 bases from J, leaving 12 bases between. The CDR3 is 17 amino acids. CDR1 is SGHDT and CDR2 is YYEEEE in the germline V gene. The CDR3 coding sequence is TGTGCCAGCAGCTTGGCGATAGGGTATTCGAACACCGGGGAGCTGTTTTTT. Translating gives CASSLAIGYSNTGELFF.

As to this clone: One end of the junction varies from germline; a read error may be responsible. The rearrangement uses TRBV10-3 and TRBJ2-3; 7 nucleotides line up with TRBD1. The CDR3 has 13 amino acids. CDR1 ENHRY and CDR2 SYGVKD come from the germline V gene. The CDR3 DNA follows: TGTGCCATCGGTGAACAGGGGACAGATACGCAGTATTTT. It is translated as CAIGEQGTDTQYF.

The chain combines TRBV12-1 with TRBJ2-7; the table's D call of TRBD2 was not tested on the DNA. TRBV12-1 is given as a pseudogene. There are 18 residues in the CDR3. The chain's CDR3 is CASSFLYIVGAGGYEQYF. CDR3 coding DNA: TGTGCCAGCAGCTTTCTTTATATAGTGGGGGCGGGAGGGTACGAGCAGTACTTC.

The rearrangement uses TRBV11-3 and TRBJ2-5; 10 positions agree with TRBD1. Germline CDR1 SGHNT, CDR2 YENEEA. V shed 4 bases and J 5 bases; nucleotides not matched to a gene: 7. This CDR3 has 15 amino acids. The CDR3, as DNA: TGTGCCAGCAGCTCAACCATGGACAGGGGGGAGACCCAGTACTTC. Translation gives CASSSTMDRGETQYF. Based on the CDR3 plus reference TRBV11-3 and TRBJ2-5, the full variable domain is EAGVVQSPRYKIIEKKQPVAFWCNPISGHNTLYWYLQNLGQGPELLIRYENEEAVDDSQLPKDRFSAERLKGVDSTLKIQPAELGDSAVYLCASSSTMDRGETQYFGPGTRLLVL.

Note on this clone: This CDR3 is also generated by other DNA sequences in the sample. J is TRBJ2-7 and V is TRBV27, with D perhaps matching TRBD1 (5 bases). V was pared by 0 bases and J by 2 bases, with 11 bases between. This CDR3 is 15 amino acids long. Germline V CDR1 and CDR2: MNHEY, SMNVEV (reference sequence). The CDR3 loop is CASSLSPGNPYEQYF. CDR3 nucleotides: TGTGCCAGCAGTTTATCACCAGGGAATCCCTACGAGCAGTACTTC.

The CDR3 loop is CASSFQADTQYF. The CDR3 DNA sequence: TGTGCCAGCAGTTTCCAGGCAGATACGCAGTATTTT. The chain is built from TRBV6-6 and TRBJ2-3; D ambiguous. This CDR3 region has 12 residues. The germline V gene encodes CDR1 MNHNY and CDR2 SVGAGI (reference sequence). V lost 4 bases to trimming and J lost 4 bases, with 6 bases between them.

The rearrangement uses TRBV6-6 and TRBJ2-1; 9 bases fit TRBD2. CDR3 length: 15 amino acids. With V trimmed by 5 bases and J by 8 bases, 10 bases remained unmatched. CDR1 and CDR2 from the germline V gene are MNHNY and SVGAGI (reference sequence). CDR3 loop: CASSDIAGEMDEQFF. CDR3 nucleotide sequence: TGTGCCAGCAGTGACATAGCGGGAGAGATGGATGAGCAGTTCTTC.

This chain connects TRBV7-8 to TRBJ2-7, with TRBD2 identical over 9 bases. The germline V gene encodes CDR1 SGHVS and CDR2 FQNEAQ. The J segment lost 6 bases and the V segment lost 6 bases, leaving 12 bases of the junction unmatched. The CDR3 is made up of 15 amino acids. CDR3 residues: CASRSQEGLALEQYF. The CDR3, as DNA: TGTGCCAGCAGATCACAGGAGGGACTAGCCCTCGAGCAGTACTTC.

This clone is a singleton in its sample. The chain employs TRBV7-3 and TRBJ2-3; unclear D gene. The ends were cut back, 0 bases at V and 1 base at J, with 8 bases in the middle. There are 15 residues in the CDR3. In germline, CDR1 is SGHTA, CDR2 FQGTGA. The chain's CDR3 is CASSLTARGTDTQYF. Here the CDR3 DNA reads TGTGCCAGCAGCTTAACGGCTCGAGGCACAGATACGCAGTATTTT.